A single T cell receptor (beta chain) is shown here with its context. In the original analysis: Cell counts per sample came from amplifying reference gene primers. The method was immunoSEQ multiplex PCR; TCRdb's version includes in-frame clones alone and lacks a portion of them. D and trimming were read from the DNA, whereas the V and J calls and clone size are those reported in that table. Among 200,000 to 300,000 clones listed, 88% were seen once. The data stem from a study of blood T cell repertoires in COVID-19. Study context: Some COVID-19 samples were acute and others convalescent; all came from the United States, Italy and Spain. In each case, the material was cDNA or gDNA derived from T cells, B-cell-depleted T cells, or PBMCs.

The CDR3 loop spans 11 amino acids. Germline V gene sequence: CDR1 SEHNR, CDR2 FQNEAQ (reference sequence). V dropped 5 bases and J dropped 10 bases, with 9 bases sitting between them. V gene TRBV7-9 combines with J gene TRBJ2-1; D is ambiguous. The specimen sequenced was peripheral blood. This sequence originates from a human donor in a cohort sampled during active COVID-19. The CDR3 DNA sequence: TGTGCCAGCAGCGCGGAAACAGAGCAGTTCTTC. It encodes CASSAETEQFF.